Presented here are 19 T cell receptor beta chains from one specimen sequenced in a study of T cell repertoires in cytomegalovirus infection. TCRdb fed the reads into MiXCR, producing one record per CDR3 protein. The sample consists of approximately 500,000 distinct CDR3 sequences, approximately 15% of them appearing once. The specimen sequenced was CD8+ T cells from PBMCs. The receptor set was obtained from a human donor in good health (CMV status not recorded). Some clones in this sample may be carry-over from other donors' samples.

This clonotype was counted many times. This chain connects TRBV7-4 to TRBJ1-6; the match to TRBD1 covers 8 bases. Per germline, CDR1 SGHVT and CDR2 SQSDAQ. V lost 7 bases, J lost 10 bases, and 12 bases stayed unmatched. The CDR3 extends over 15 amino acids. This CDR3 reads CASTLQGATYSPLHF. The CDR3 DNA sequence: TGTGCCAGCACCCTCCAGGGGGCAACCTACTCACCCCTCCACTTT.

This clonotype was found a few times. J is TRBJ2-5 and V is TRBV7-3, with D tentatively TRBD1 or TRBD2 (5 bases each). Germline-derived CDR1 and CDR2 are SGHTA and FQGTGA. The CDR3 covers 13 residues. V was shortened by 4 bases and J by 3 bases, with 9 bases between the two germline ends. CDR3 region: CASSYGGKETQYF. The CDR3 DNA reads as TGTGCCAGCAGCTATGGGGGAAAAGAGACCCAGTACTTC.

In this sample, this clonotype turned up many times. The gene calls are TRBV27 and TRBJ2-2; D uncertain. V lost 6 bases and J lost 5, with 10 bases in between. CDR3 length equals 13 residues. Germline V CDR1 and CDR2: MNHEY, SMNVEV (reference sequence). Here the CDR3 reads CASSLAVTGELFF. CDR3 sequence (DNA): TGTGCCAGCAGCTTAGCTGTAACCGGGGAGCTGTTTTTT.

This clonotype was picked up many times. The chain joins TRBV7-9 to TRBJ2-7; 9 positions agree with TRBD1. The V gene end was trimmed by 8 bases and the J gene end by 4 bases; junction bases not matched to a gene: 9. This CDR3 is 14 amino acids long. Germline V gene sequence: CDR1 SEHNR, CDR2 FQNEAQ (reference sequence). CDR3 bases: TGTGCCAGCTCCCCCAGACAGGGGGTTTACGAGCAGTACTTC. Translated: CASSPRQGVYEQYF.

The rearrangement links TRBV2 to TRBJ2-1; 7 bases line up with TRBD2. The CDR3 has 16 amino acids. Germline-derived CDR1 and CDR2 are SNHLY and FYNNEI. The J segment lost 3 bases and the V segment lost 8 bases, leaving 13 bases of the junction unmatched. CDR3 region: CASPWEAGRFYNEQFF. As DNA, the CDR3 is TGTGCCAGCCCCTGGGAAGCGGGGCGCTTCTACAATGAGCAGTTCTTC.

This clonotype was recorded at least ten times. The CDR3 DNA reads as TGTGCCAGCAGCTTAGGGGACAGGAGACCCGGGGAGCTGTTTTTT. It specifies CASSLGDRRPGELFF. The V gene is TRBV11-3, the J gene TRBJ2-2; 8 positions agree with TRBD1. This CDR3 contains 15 residues. The germline V gene encodes CDR1 SGHNT and CDR2 YENEEA. The J segment lost 6 bases and the V segment lost 1 base, leaving 4 bases of the junction unmatched.

This clonotype was observed at least ten times. The V gene is TRBV4-2, the J gene TRBJ1-5; the D gene is possibly TRBD1 (5 bases). The V and J ends lost 4 bases and 7 bases respectively, with 14 bases between them. This CDR3 comprises 14 residues. The germline V gene has CDR1 LGHNA and CDR2 YNFKEQ. The CDR3 loop is CASSLQGGRQPQHF. The CDR3 DNA reads as TGTGCCAGCAGCCTGCAGGGAGGGAGGCAGCCCCAGCATTTT.

In its sample, this clonotype was seen many times. The rearrangement joins TRBV5-4 to TRBJ2-3; D perhaps matches TRBD1 (6 bases). Germline lookup yields CDR1 SGHNT and CDR2 YYREEE (reference sequence). The CDR3 sequence is 14 residues long. The ends were cut back, 4 bases at V and 0 bases at J, with 9 bases in the middle. The CDR3 loop is CASSRTESTDTQYF. As DNA, the CDR3 is TGTGCCAGCAGCCGGACAGAAAGCACAGATACGCAGTATTTT.

The J gene is TRBJ2-5, the V gene TRBV7-9; 7 bases are a match to TRBD1. Germline V gives CDR1 SEHNR, CDR2 FQNEAQ (reference sequence). V lost 0 bases and J lost 5; bases outside the gene matches: 9. The CDR3 length is 16 residues. DNA for the CDR3: TGTGCCAGCAGCTTAGCGGCAGGGGGTAGGTCGGAGACCCAGTACTTC. Its translation: CASSLAAGGRSETQYF.

The chain couples TRBV7-9 to TRBJ1-1, with D possibly matching TRBD1 (5 bases). The germline gives CDR1 SEHNR, CDR2 FQNEAQ (reference sequence). Trimming removed 6 bases at V and 3 bases at J, with 8 bases between. The CDR3 is 12 residues long. DNA for the CDR3: TGTGCCAGCAGTGGGACTTACACTGAAGCTTTCTTT. It encodes CASSGTYTEAFF.

This chain connects TRBV20-1 to TRBJ2-7; D is perhaps TRBD1 (5 bases). Germline V gene data show CDR1 as DFQATT and CDR2 as SNEGSKA (reference sequence). The CDR3 consists of 14 residues. The V end lost 0 bases, the J end lost 3 bases, and 12 bases lay between the germline ends. The CDR3, as DNA: TGCAGTGCTAGAGATCCGCTAAGGGGCTACGAGCAGTACTTC. This gives the protein CSARDPLRGYEQYF.

This clonotype came up many times. The chain employs TRBV7-3 and TRBJ2-1; 7 bases match TRBD2. The CDR3 totals 15 residues. V was pared by 1 base and J by 8 bases, with 8 bases of the junction left unmatched. Germline CDR1 and CDR2: SGHTA and FQGTGA. The CDR3 reads CASSLNWGGIDEQFF. CDR3 coding DNA: TGTGCCAGCAGCTTAAACTGGGGAGGGATCGATGAGCAGTTCTTC. Full variable domain (missing parts from reference TRBV7-3 and TRBJ2-1): GAGVSQTPSNKVTEKGKYVELRCDPISGHTALYWYRQSLGQGPEFLIYFQGTGAADDSGLPNDRFFAVRPEGSVSTLKIQRTERGDSAVYLCASSLNWGGIDEQFFGPGTRLTVL.

This clonotype was observed at least ten times. The rearrangement joins TRBV10-3 to TRBJ1-5; D gene uncertain. V was trimmed by 3 bases and J by 4 bases, leaving 13 bases between them. Germline CDR1 and CDR2: ENHRY and SYGVKD. The CDR3 length is 15 residues. CDR3 sequence: CAISDDTSANQPQHF. CDR3 sequence (DNA): TGTGCCATCAGTGATGATACGTCAGCTAATCAGCCCCAGCATTTT.

This clonotype was detected ten times or more. A much larger clone lies a single base off, so this may be a read error. The chain combines TRBV7-6 with TRBJ2-1; D is uncertain. CDR1 and CDR2 (germline): SGHVS, FNYEAQ. Deletions cut 4 bases from V and 3 bases from J, with 4 bases between. The CDR3 consists of 12 residues. Here the CDR3 reads CASSSYYNEQFF. The CDR3 DNA sequence: TGTGCCAGCAGCTCTTACTACAATGAGCAGTTCTTC. The full variable domain, with the rest looked up from reference TRBV7-6 and TRBJ2-1, is GAGVSQSPRYKVTKRGQDVALRCDPISGHVSLYWYRQALGQGPEFLTYFNYEAQQDKSGLPNDRFSAERPEGSISTLTIQRTEQRDSAMYRCASSSYYNEQFFGPGTRLTVL.

The chain has TRBV20-1 and TRBJ2-1, with D perhaps matching TRBD1 (5 bases). The CDR3 sequence is 13 residues long. CDR1 DFQATT and CDR2 SNEGSKA come from the germline V gene (reference sequence). Trimming pared 0 bases from V and 6 bases from J, leaving 9 bases between. CDR3: CSARDGASNEQFF. The CDR3 region has the DNA TGCAGTGCTAGAGATGGGGCTAGCAATGAGCAGTTCTTC.

This clonotype was observed many times. The chain is built from TRBV7-3 and TRBJ2-3; D may correspond to TRBD1 or TRBD2 (5 bases each). Trimming took 3 bases from V and 2 from J, leaving 12 bases between them. The CDR3 is 15 residues long. Looked up from germline, CDR1 is SGHTA and CDR2 is FQGTGA. CDR3 region: CASSFYGAPTDTQYF. The DNA for the CDR3 is TGTGCCAGCAGCTTTTACGGGGCCCCCACAGATACGCAGTATTTT.

The V call is TRBV13, the J call TRBJ1-4, with D possibly matching TRBD1 (5 bases). V dropped 4 bases and J dropped 8 bases, with 14 bases sitting between them. The CDR3 is made up of 14 amino acids. Germline V gene data show CDR1 as PRHDT and CDR2 as FYEKMQ (reference sequence). The CDR3 sequence: CASSSRDGREKLFF. The CDR3 nucleotides are TGTGCCAGCAGCTCCCGGGACGGACGGGAAAAACTGTTTTTT.

This clonotype appeared a few times. V is TRBV2 and J is TRBJ2-7; a weak D match, TRBD2 (6 bases). Trimming removed 5 bases from V and 5 bases from J, with 22 bases in between. This CDR3 comprises 16 residues. Germline assignment: CDR1 SNHLY and CDR2 FYNNEI. The CDR3 DNA is TGTGCCAGCAGTTCGTTAGGGACGGTGCCGGGGGACGAGCAGTACTTC. It translates to CASSSLGTVPGDEQYF.

Concerning this clonotype itself: A read error may explain this, as a much larger clone is one base away. The final CDR3 position lacks the conserved phenylalanine or tryptophan, pointing to a likely read error. V usage is TRBV6-6 and J usage is TRBJ2-7; D is unclear. Germline V gene lookup returns CDR1 MNHNY and CDR2 SVGAGI (reference sequence). The CDR3 runs to 11 residues. V was trimmed by 0 bases and J by 7 bases, leaving 4 bases between them. This CDR3 is CASSYSSEQYL. The CDR3 DNA follows: TGTGCCAGCAGTTACTCCAGTGAGCAGTACTTA.